One sample yielded the 7 T cell receptor beta chains listed below, sequenced in a study of beta chain features in type 1 diabetes. Since all of the isolated RNA was reverse transcribed, expressed TCRB transcripts were what got sequenced. TCRdb keeps only in-frame clones here, not all; method: immunoSEQ multiplex PCR. The table lists 350,000 to 400,000 clones, more than 12% of them singletons. Source material: naive CD4+ T cells from blood. These receptor sequences come from a woman younger than 35 in good health.

The J gene is TRBJ2-7, the V gene TRBV20-1; D ambiguous. The ends were cut back, 3 bases at V and 3 bases at J, with 6 bases in the middle. CDR1 DFQATT and CDR2 SNEGSKA come from the germline V gene (reference sequence). The CDR3 sequence is 11 residues long. The CDR3 DNA is TGCAGTGCTAGGTGGCACTACGAGCAGTACTTC. This translates into CSARWHYEQYF.

The CDR3 DNA reads as TGTGCCAGTAACGGGGACAGGACCTACGAGCAGTACTTC. Protein: CASNGDRTYEQYF. The V and J genes are TRBV19 and TRBJ2-7, with 8 positions matching TRBD1. Trimming at V came to 7 bases and at J to 2 bases, leaving 4 bases not matched to a gene. The CDR3 covers 13 residues. Germline CDR1 reads LNHDA; CDR2 reads SQIVND (reference sequence).

This clone was seen only a few times. The chain has TRBV10-3 and TRBJ2-5; D is unclear. CDR3 length: 13 residues. The V gene lost 11 bases and the J gene lost 2 bases, with 15 bases spanning the gap. The germline gives CDR1 ENHRY, CDR2 SYGVKD. CDR3 loop: CAVAGQEQETQYF. As DNA, the CDR3 is TGTGCCGTCGCAGGTCAGGAACAAGAGACCCAGTACTTC.

The V and J genes are TRBV28 and TRBJ2-4, with a tentative D call TRBD1 (6 bases). The germline gives CDR1 MDHEN, CDR2 SYDVKM. The CDR3 is 17 amino acids. Trimming pared 5 bases from V and 0 bases from J, leaving 17 bases between. CDR3 amino acids: CASSLRTVILAKNIQYF. The CDR3 DNA reads TGTGCCAGCAGTCTCCGGACAGTCATCTTAGCCAAAAACATTCAGTACTTC.

The CDR3 nucleotides are TGTGCCAGCAGTCTAACAGACGTTGGCTACACCTTC. Its translation is CASSLTDVGYTF. J is TRBJ1-2 and V is TRBV7-9; D unresolved. Germline V lookup: CDR1 SEHNR, CDR2 FQNEAQ (reference sequence). The V end was cut by 6 bases, the J end by 7 bases, with 12 bases between. The CDR3 extends over 12 amino acids.

This clone was seen a few times. The genes are TRBV7-9 and TRBJ2-7, with TRBD2 matching over 7 bases. Germline CDR1 reads SEHNR; CDR2 reads FQNEAQ (reference sequence). The CDR3 is 15 amino acids. Germline trimming cut 3 bases from V and 2 bases from J; bases unmatched to any gene: 7. CDR3 protein: CASSFDPAGAYEQYF. The DNA for the CDR3 is TGTGCCAGCAGCTTTGACCCGGCGGGGGCCTACGAGCAGTACTTC. The full variable domain, its missing parts supplied by reference TRBV7-9 and TRBJ2-7, is DTGVSQNPRHKITKRGQNVTFRCDPISEHNRLYWYRQTLGQGPEFLTYFQNEAQLEKSRLLSDRFSAERPKGSFSTLEIQRTEQGDSAMYLCASSFDPAGAYEQYFGPGTRLTVT.

The chain links TRBV7-2 to TRBJ2-1; 11 bases are shared with TRBD2. Germline trimming cut 1 base from V and 5 bases from J; bases unmatched to any gene: 1. This CDR3 is built from 15 residues. Germline-derived CDR1 and CDR2 are SGHTA and FQGNSA. CDR3 coding DNA: TGTGCCAGCAGCTTAGTGACTAGCGGGAACAATGAGCAGTTCTTC. Protein sequence: CASSLVTSGNNEQFF.